This is a list of T cell receptor beta chains from one sample in a study of T-cell reconstitution after alpha-beta-depleted transplantation in children. From the PCR reads, TCRdb called clonotypes with MiXCR, one entry per CDR3 protein. The sample includes 450,000 to 600,000 distinct CDR3 sequences, 10% to 15% of them seen just once. Sequencing was performed on PBMCs, mostly from graft donor cells, taken 360 days after TCRalphabeta/CD19-depleted stem cell transplant. The receptors originated from a male patient between 10 and 17 years old who had a stem cell transplant for acute myeloid leukemia, so the T cells may come from the graft donor. Both conserved end residues are part of each CDR3. A D gene is named only where the DNA matches it firmly. Some rows have no size entry. The others give once, few or many, or a class for an expanded clone.

V	size	D	J	CDR3	DNA
TRBV29-1	many	.	TRBJ1-1	CSVDRGIRGTEAFF	TGCAGCGTTGACAGGGGCATTAGGGGCACTGAAGCTTTCTTT
TRBV7-3	few	.	TRBJ2-7	CASSSGPPDLYEQYF	TGTGCCAGCAGCTCGGGACCCCCGGACCTCTACGAGCAGTACTTC
TRBV6-5	.	.	TRBJ2-7	CASSSQHLYEQYF	TGTGCCAGCAGTTCCCAACATCTCTACGAGCAGTACTTC
TRBV12-3/TRBV12-4	many	.	TRBJ2-7	CASSPPLVAVREQYF	TGTGCCAGCAGTCCACCTCTAGTGGCGGTTCGGGAGCAGTACTTC
TRBV20-1	few	.	TRBJ2-1	CSARDPRMLGVSYNEQFF	TGCAGTGCTAGAGATCCCCGAATGTTAGGCGTCTCCTACAATGAGCAGTTCTTC
TRBV6-2/TRBV6-3	few	.	TRBJ2-1	CASSYVVGQTYNEQFF	TGTGCCAGCAGTTACGTTGTGGGACAAACCTACAATGAGCAGTTCTTC
TRBV6-5	.	.	TRBJ2-1	CASSLYRGYNEQFF	TGTGCCAGCAGTTTATACCGGGGCTACAATGAGCAGTTCTTC
TRBV6-2/TRBV6-3	few	TRBD2	TRBJ2-1	CASRYPGLADSYNEQFF	TGTGCCAGCAGATATCCGGGACTAGCTGACTCCTACAATGAGCAGTTCTTC
TRBV6-2/TRBV6-3	.	TRBD1	TRBJ1-4	CASSRPGQKEKLFF	TGTGCCAGCAGTCGTCCGGGACAGAAAGAAAAACTGTTTTTT
TRBV18	.	TRBD1	TRBJ1-1	CASSPVRGTEAFF	TGTGCCAGCTCACCCGTCAGGGGGACTGAAGCTTTCTTT
TRBV28	many	.	TRBJ2-2	CASSLAPLTYAGELFF	TGTGCCAGCAGTTTAGCCCCCCTGACGTACGCCGGGGAGCTGTTTTTT
TRBV29-1	few	TRBD2	TRBJ2-3	CSVSRGSGNTDTQYF	TGCAGCGTTAGCCGAGGTAGCGGGAACACAGATACGCAGTATTTT
TRBV10-3	.	TRBD2	TRBJ2-7	CAISDPGTTYFYEQYF	TGTGCCATCAGTGATCCCGGGACTACCTACTTTTACGAGCAGTACTTC
TRBV5-1	few	.	TRBJ1-4	CASSFVTGNRDDNEKLFF	TGCGCCAGCAGCTTTGTTACAGGCAACCGGGACGACAATGAAAAACTGTTTTTT
TRBV7-8	many	.	TRBJ1-6	CASSLVLQTNSPLHF	TGTGCCAGCAGCTTAGTTCTTCAGACTAATTCACCCCTCCACTTT
TRBV11-2	.	.	TRBJ2-6	CASRLLTFPSGANVLTF	TGTGCCAGCAGGCTTTTGACATTTCCTTCTGGGGCCAACGTCCTGACTTTC
TRBV10-3	many	TRBD1	TRBJ1-2	CAISKAEQGWANYGYTF	TGTGCCATCAGCAAAGCTGAACAGGGGTGGGCTAACTATGGCTACACCTTC
TRBV9	.	.	TRBJ2-1	CASSVYSSSAFYNEQFF	TGTGCCAGCAGCGTATACTCGAGCTCGGCCTTCTACAATGAGCAGTTCTTC
TRBV6-2/TRBV6-3	.	TRBD1	TRBJ2-7	CASRTGDEQYF	TGTGCCAGCAGGACAGGGGACGAGCAGTACTTC